This T cell receptor (beta chain) was identified in a study of shared clonotypes between healthy human individuals (dated by TCRdb to about 2020). Regarding the complete study: A few men and a couple of women, aged 18 to 49 years, made up the cohort. Blood TCR repertoires of a handful of healthy adults were deeply sequenced to estimate repertoire size and the extent of clonotype sharing between individuals. To increase sequencing depth and limit assay-specific biases, TCR repertoire library preparation and sequencing were carried out by different laboratories using diverse techniques. Leukapheresis yielded between about 0.94 and 9 billion PBMCs per donor.

Using the deep immunoSEQ assay, multiplex PCR amplified TCR CDR3 regions from genomic DNA. Genomic DNA extracted from each cell subset was distributed evenly over all wells of several immunoSEQ 96-well plates, and each plate served as one replicate. For unsorted PBMC, each replicate PCR was loaded with approximately 320 ng genomic DNA, equivalent to 30,000 or so T cell genomes. Ten immunoSEQ deep assay plates were used to sequence the unsorted PBMC genomic DNA. Purified libraries were quantified with a Qubit 3.0 fluorometer, sized on a Bioanalyzer 2100, and re-quantified with the KAPA Library Quantification kit. A separate single-read 150-cycle Illumina NextSeq 550 flow cell was used to sequence each immunoSEQ 96-well plate. For the original study's pipeline: Because the immunoSEQ output held only junctional sequences and lacked quality scores, the filtering could not match the filtering applied to full-length reads. Sequences were annotated with PyIR, a Python wrapper for IgBLAST v1.9, and V/J genes and CDR3 were assigned using IMGT germline references. Any read was removed if the V/J assignment was weak (E-value above 1e-6), the CDR3 was missing, or the read contained stop codons, out-of-frame junctions, or ambiguous translated residues. A V3J clonotype was defined by an identical inferred V gene, J gene, and CDR3 amino acid sequence. To compute the percentage overlap between repertoires, the number of shared unique clonotypes was divided by the size of the smaller repertoire. Three approaches were used to assess repertoire richness: RTK rarefaction, the Chao1 estimator, and Recon v2.1 estimates of unobserved clonotypes. In TCRdb, the immuneACCESS table is reduced to in-frame sequences with V and J assigned. These tables do not hold every clone; where another copy was compared, an unresolved V gene accounts for under half, and the others remain unexplained. Clone size and V and J calls were adopted from that table, with D and trimming inferred from the DNA. This sample comprises about 490,000 clones, about 82% of them detected only once. The ten largest clones represent 13% of the sample.

This clone was seen only a few times. Its antigen target is currently unknown. No base quality values were provided; no much bigger clone lies one nucleotide off. General findings and caveats noted by the study authors: Because the study included only a small number of donors, the genetic and exposure-history diversity represented was limited. Based on pairwise subsampling, the degree of clonotype sharing among donors was expected to be affected by sequencing depth. Sampling was restricted to blood, and TCR repertoires in tissues likely differ from the TCR repertoires found in blood.

The V and J ends are trimmed by 3 bases and 6 bases, leaving 11 bases between them. Its CDR3 holds 13 amino acids, cysteine through phenylalanine. Of all the DNA, just the CDR3 is kept, 39 bases in frame from base 1. The CDR1 and CDR2 encoded by the germline V gene are ENHRY and SYGVKD. The donors were healthy, HIV-negative adults who had no recently reported acute infections or vaccinations. Every donor was a Caucasian adult residing in Nashville, Tennessee, USA. For unsorted samples, some 90 million PBMCs were counted and genomic DNA was extracted with the QIAamp DNA Blood Mini kit. After blood collection by leukapheresis, PBMCs were isolated using Ficoll-Histopaque density gradient centrifugation and then cryopreserved in the vapor phase of liquid nitrogen.

The material sequenced was PBMCs. The TCR sequence derives from a woman between 40 and 50 years old in good health. Some clones in this sample may be carry-over from other donors' samples. The chain is made from TRBV10-3 and TRBJ1-2, with the D gene not clear enough to name. In nucleotide form, the sequence is TGTGCCATCAGTGAAGAGTCTACAAATGGCTACACCTTC. This sequence encodes CAISEESTNGYTF.